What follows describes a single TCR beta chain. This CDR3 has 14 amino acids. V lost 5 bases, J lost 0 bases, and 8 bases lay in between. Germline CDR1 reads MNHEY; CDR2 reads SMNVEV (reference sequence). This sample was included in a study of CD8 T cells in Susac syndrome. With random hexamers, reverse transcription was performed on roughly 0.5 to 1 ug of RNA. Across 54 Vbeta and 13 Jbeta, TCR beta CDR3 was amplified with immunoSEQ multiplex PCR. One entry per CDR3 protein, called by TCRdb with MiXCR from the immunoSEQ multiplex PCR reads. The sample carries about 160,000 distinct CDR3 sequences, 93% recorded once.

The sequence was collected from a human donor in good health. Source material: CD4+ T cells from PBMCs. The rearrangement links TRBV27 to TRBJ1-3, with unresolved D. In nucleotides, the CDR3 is TGTGCCAGCAGTCTGACGGGCTCTGGAAACACCATATATTTT. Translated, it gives CASSLTGSGNTIYF.